This record concerns one T cell receptor beta chain sequence. Antigen specificity is unknown. Germline V CDR1 and CDR2: DFQATT, SNEGSKA (reference sequence). The CDR3 has 11 amino acids. Trimming took off 1 base at V and 12 bases at J, with 12 bases between the two ends. Assay: immunoSEQ multiplex PCR; the TCRdb copy retains only in-frame clones and omits some. The data contain fewer than 40,000 clones, 88% of them singletons. The record originates from a study of T cell responses to AZD1222 COVID-19 vaccine. Whole-study findings and limits: Close to half of all spike-specific TCRs reportedly target regions of the variants that are unmutated. No day 14 peak samples; only post-peak repertoires were characterized. The donors showed a predominance of white British ancestry and of females, with possible underestimation of clonal diversity.

The rearrangement links TRBV20-1 to TRBJ1-2; a possible D gene is TRBD1 (5 bases). The specimen was peripheral blood, collected 28 days after the second dose of the MenACWY control vaccine. The source of this sequence is an adult who received the MenACWY meningococcal vaccine as a control. As DNA, the CDR3 is TGCAGTGCTAGAGGGGGGTCCAGGGACACCTTC. The encoded protein is CSARGGSRDTF.